This TCR beta chain was obtained from a study of blood T cell repertoires in COVID-19 (dated by TCRdb to about 2020). About the investigation overall: Samples covering the acute and convalescent phases of COVID-19 were provided by collaborators in the United States, Italy and Spain. The material from the prospective study consisted of cDNA or gDNA derived from T cells, B-cell-depleted T cells, or PBMCs. Deeply sampled blood TCRbeta repertoires from subjects exposed to, actively infected with, or recovered from COVID-19 were included in the dataset. The repertoires were released in a freely available public database intended as a resource for research on the immune response to SARS-CoV-2. Samples were obtained from the ongoing ImmuneRACE study (first 160 participants) and from 1,254 subjects provided by 6 global collaborators. Nearly every sample came with metadata listing a de-identified subject ID, COVID-19 status, age in years and sex. Where available, HLA class I and class II types were taken from metadata supplied by the sample provider and were not determined by assay-based typing.

Whole blood was collected in K2EDTA tubes by collaborating institutions according to the institutions' own protocols. For TCRbeta analysis, collaborators shipped samples in one of three forms: frozen whole blood, isolated PBMCs, or DNA extracted from either of those sample types. Reading the germline V gene (reference sequence) gives CDR1 SEHNR and CDR2 FQNEAQ. Including cysteine and phenylalanine, the CDR3 has 15 amino acids. Just the 45-base CDR3 DNA is kept, in frame starting at base 1. V is pruned by 5 bases and J by 0 bases, leaving 6 bases of the junction without a gene match. TCRbeta CDR3 regions were amplified from genomic DNA by means of the immunoSEQ Assay, a bias-controlled multiplex PCR. On the authors' methods: Nucleated cell counts per sample were estimated from amplification of reference gene primers within the assay. Sequence reads were collapsed and filtered to measure the absolute abundance of every unique TCRbeta CDR3 rearrangement. For each sample, productive Simpson clonality was calculated as the square root of Simpson's diversity index across productive rearrangements. TCRdb holds this immuneACCESS table with in-frame rearrangements only. Some clones are missing; in checked studies, unresolved V genes explain under half, and the rest has no known cause. That table is the source of V, J and clone size, and D and trimming were worked out from the DNA. Here the sample has 450,000 to 500,000 clones; approximately 85% occur a single time. The ten top clones hold roughly 3.2% of the sample.

This clone has just one count. The antigen it binds to is not known. There are no base qualities to consult, and no much larger clone falls within one base. Findings and caveats that apply to the study as a whole: How much clinical and demographic metadata was included differed by source and by participant, and the metadata was provided uncurated.

This TCR came from a human donor in a cohort sampled during active COVID-19. Sequences were obtained from peripheral blood. This chain is built from TRBV7-9 and TRBJ2-5, with 7 bases in between that match TRBD1. The nucleotide sequence is TGTGCCAGCAGCCCTCCACAGGGGAACCAAGAGACCCAGTACTTC. Its amino acids are CASSPPQGNQETQYF.